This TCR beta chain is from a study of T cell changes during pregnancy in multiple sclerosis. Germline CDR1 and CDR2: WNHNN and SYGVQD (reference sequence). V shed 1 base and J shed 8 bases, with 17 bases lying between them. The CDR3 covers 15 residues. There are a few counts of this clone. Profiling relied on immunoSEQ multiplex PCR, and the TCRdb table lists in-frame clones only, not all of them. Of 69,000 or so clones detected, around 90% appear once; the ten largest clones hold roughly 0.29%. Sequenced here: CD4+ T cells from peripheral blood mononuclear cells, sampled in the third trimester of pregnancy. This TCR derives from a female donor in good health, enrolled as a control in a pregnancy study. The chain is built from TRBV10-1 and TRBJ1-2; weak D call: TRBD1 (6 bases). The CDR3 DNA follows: TGCGCCAGCAGTGAGTACTACAGGGCATCAAGCGGCTACACCTTC. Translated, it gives CASSEYYRASSGYTF.